This T cell receptor (beta chain) was retrieved from a study of T cell changes during pregnancy in multiple sclerosis. The germline gives CDR1 SGHVS, CDR2 FNYEAQ. This CDR3 is 14 amino acids long. Between the trimmed V and J ends, which lost 0 bases and 3 bases, there was a span of 9 bases. Profiled with immunoSEQ multiplex PCR; TCRdb holds only in-frame clones, not every one. The sample includes tens of thousands of clones, around 91% of them seen just once. The sequence came from a female donor in good health, enrolled as a control in a pregnancy study. This chain links TRBV7-6 with TRBJ2-7, with a possible D match to TRBD2 (6 bases). Specimen: peripheral blood, collected in the third trimester of pregnancy. The CDR3 protein is CASSLAGTGYEQYF. The DNA of the CDR3 is TGTGCCAGCAGCTTAGCGGGGACTGGCTACGAGCAGTACTTC.